Below, 21 T cell receptor beta chains from the same sample are listed, as sequenced in a study of blood T cell repertoires in COVID-19. Repertoires were generated with immunoSEQ multiplex PCR, while TCRdb's copy carries only in-frame clones and drops some. Counted here are some 170,000 clones, 70% to 90% occurring once; the ten biggest clones make up around 9.9%. The sample comprised peripheral blood. These TCRs come from a human donor in a cohort sampled during active COVID-19.

The chain is built from TRBV12-3 or TRBV12-4 and TRBJ2-1; D possibly corresponds to TRBD2 (5 bases). Trimming left V 2 bases short and J 8 bases short, with 7 bases between. The CDR3 has 12 residues. CDR3 DNA: TGTGCCAGCAGTTTATTCGGGGATGAGCAGTTCTTC. Protein sequence: CASSLFGDEQFF.

The genes are TRBV10-2 and TRBJ1-5, with 9 bases that match TRBD1. The V gene's germline CDR1 is WSHSY and CDR2 SAAADI. This CDR3 spans 14 amino acids. V dropped 7 bases and J dropped 5; count of bases not matched to a gene: 6. In nucleotides, the CDR3 is TGCGCCAGCACTACAGGGGGCGTCGATCAGCCCCAGCATTTT. Translating it yields CASTTGGVDQPQHF.

The V gene is TRBV24-1, the J gene TRBJ2-5; TRBD2 is a possible D gene (7 bases). Trimming left V 9 bases short and J 4 bases short, with 17 bases between. Germline CDR1 is KGHDR and CDR2 is SFDVKD. This CDR3 contains 14 residues. CDR3 residues: CATLGRGIGETQYF. The CDR3 DNA sequence: TGTGCCACCCTGGGGAGGGGGATTGGAGAGACCCAGTACTTC.

The chain has TRBV4-2 and TRBJ2-2, with D possibly being TRBD2 (6 bases). The V and J ends lost 5 bases and 0 bases respectively, with 13 bases between them. Germline loops: CDR1 LGHNA, CDR2 YNFKEQ. The length of the CDR3 is 16 residues. The CDR3 here is CASSGGTGPNTGELFF. The CDR3 DNA sequence: TGTGCCAGCAGCGGAGGGACCGGGCCGAACACCGGGGAGCTGTTTTTT.

This clone was counted a single time. This chain uses TRBV4-2 with TRBJ2-2; a weak D match, TRBD2 (5 bases). The CDR3 consists of 15 residues. With 4 bases removed from V and 0 bases from J, the gap between germline ends came to 9 bases. The germline gives CDR1 LGHNA, CDR2 YNFKEQ. CDR3 amino acids: CASSREPANTGELFF. CDR3 bases: TGTGCCAGCAGCCGGGAGCCTGCGAACACCGGGGAGCTGTTTTTT.

The CDR3 protein is CASSDRVVPGANVLTF. The CDR3 region has the DNA TGTGCCAGCAGCGACAGAGTGGTCCCTGGGGCCAACGTCCTGACTTTC. The chain joins TRBV2 to TRBJ2-6; a weak D match, TRBD1 (5 bases). CDR1 and CDR2 from the germline V gene are SNHLY and FYNNEI. CDR3 length: 16 residues. Trimming took off 6 bases at V and 2 bases at J, with 14 bases between the two ends. Full variable domain (remainder filled in from reference TRBV2 and TRBJ2-6): EPEVTQTPSHQVTQMGQEVILRCVPISNHLYFYWYRQILGQKVEFLVSFYNNEISEKSEIFDDQFSVERPDGSNFTLKIRSTKLEDSAMYFCASSDRVVPGANVLTFGAGSRLTVL.

J is TRBJ2-2 and V is TRBV30; 8 bases agree with TRBD2. Germline-derived CDR1 and CDR2 are GTSNPN and SVGIG (reference sequence). V shed 4 bases, J shed 2 bases, and the junction held 6 bases outside the gene matches. The CDR3 extends over 15 amino acids. The chain's CDR3 is CAWTGGGPNTGELFF. The DNA for the CDR3 is TGTGCCTGGACTGGCGGGGGGCCTAACACCGGGGAGCTGTTTTTT.

V usage is TRBV7-9 and J usage is TRBJ2-7, with 9 bases that match TRBD1. The trim removed 7 bases at V and 10 bases at J, leaving 8 bases unmatched. The CDR3 totals 12 residues. Germline CDR1 is SEHNR and CDR2 is FQNEAQ (reference sequence). For the CDR3, the DNA is TGTGCCAGCAAGGGACAGGGTTGGGCCCAGTACTTC. It encodes CASKGQGWAQYF. Combining the CDR3 with reference TRBV7-9 and TRBJ2-7 gives the whole variable domain DTGVSQNPRHKITKRGQNVTFRCDPISEHNRLYWYRQTLGQGPEFLTYFQNEAQLEKSRLLSDRFSAERPKGSFSTLEIQRTEQGDSAMYLCASKGQGWAQYFGPGTRLTVT.

The V and J genes are TRBV12-3 or TRBV12-4 and TRBJ1-2; D is possibly TRBD1 (5 bases). V lost 4 bases and J 10 bases, leaving 16 bases between the germline ends. The CDR3 is made up of 13 amino acids. The CDR3 region has the DNA TGTGCCAGCAGTTCCACCCGGGGGGGGGACTACACCTTC. Its protein is CASSSTRGGDYTF.

This rearrangement joins TRBV10-3 to TRBJ2-5, with 8 bases that match TRBD2. Germline assignment: CDR1 ENHRY and CDR2 SYGVKD. The CDR3 has 15 residues. Germline trimming cut 3 bases from V and 4 bases from J; bases unmatched to any gene: 7. The CDR3 protein is CAISDGGGGIETQYF. The CDR3 DNA is TGTGCCATCAGTGATGGTGGCGGGGGGATAGAGACCCAGTACTTC.

V is TRBV5-1 and J is TRBJ1-1; 8 nucleotides line up with TRBD1. CDR1 is SGHRS, CDR2 YFSETQ, per germline. V shed 0 bases and J 1 base; nucleotides not matched to a gene: 5. This CDR3 contains 16 residues. In DNA form, the CDR3 reads TGCGCCAGCAGCTTGGCTGGCAGGGGGCGGAACACTGAAGCTTTCTTT. It translates to CASSLAGRGRNTEAFF.

CDR3 DNA: TGCGCCAGCAGTCCCTACGGACAGGGTTTTAATCAGCCCCAGCATTTT. Protein sequence: CASSPYGQGFNQPQHF. This chain joins TRBV10-1 and TRBJ1-5; TRBD1 agrees at 8 bases. CDR3 length: 16 amino acids. CDR1 is WNHNN, CDR2 SYGVQD, per germline (reference sequence). Trimming removed 5 bases from V and 4 bases from J; junction bases left unmatched: 10.

The V and J genes are TRBV2 and TRBJ1-2; 7 bases line up with TRBD1. After removal of 7 bases from V and 4 bases from J, the junction contained 15 bases not matched to a gene. CDR1 and CDR2 (germline): SNHLY, FYNNEI. This CDR3 spans 16 amino acids. Here the CDR3 reads CASNDVGGQSFYGYTF. The CDR3 nucleotides are TGTGCCAGCAACGATGTAGGGGGCCAATCGTTCTATGGCTACACCTTC.

The gene calls are TRBV12-3 or TRBV12-4 and TRBJ1-1, with D possibly being TRBD1 (5 bases). The CDR3 is made up of 12 amino acids. V was trimmed by 7 bases and J by 7 bases, leaving 13 bases between them. The CDR3 DNA reads as TGTGCCAGCACCCTGGGGGGGGATGAAGCTTTCTTT. Protein: CASTLGGDEAFF.

The chain employs TRBV9 and TRBJ2-3; 12 bases align to TRBD1. This CDR3 spans 20 amino acids. The germline gives CDR1 SGDLS, CDR2 YYNGEE. The V gene end was trimmed by 0 bases and the J gene end by 0 bases; junction bases not matched to a gene: 11. The CDR3 region is CASSVAGTGGIRMSTDTQYF. The CDR3 nucleotides read TGTGCCAGCAGCGTAGCCGGGACAGGGGGCATTCGGATGAGCACAGATACGCAGTATTTT.

V and J are TRBV14 and TRBJ2-5; perhaps TRBD1 as D (5 bases). This CDR3 has 13 residues. Trimming left V 8 bases short and J 2 bases short, with 12 bases between. Germline assignment: CDR1 SGHDN and CDR2 FVKESK. CDR3 sequence reads: CASGPRGQETQYF. CDR3 coding DNA: TGTGCCAGCGGTCCAAGGGGACAAGAGACCCAGTACTTC.

This clone was counted at least ten times. V usage is TRBV6-2 or TRBV6-3 and J usage is TRBJ2-7; 8 bases agree with TRBD1. The length of the CDR3 is 14 residues. CDR1 is MNHEY and CDR2 is SVGEGT in the germline V gene. V trimming: 5 bases; J trimming: 6 bases; junction bases outside the gene matches: 9. CDR3 nucleotide sequence: TGTGCCAGCAGTCTTGGGGACAGGATGGTCGAGCAGTACTTC. Translation gives CASSLGDRMVEQYF.

The V gene is TRBV20-1, the J gene TRBJ2-5, with a weak D call TRBD2 (5 bases). The CDR3 loop spans 11 amino acids. Trimming took 2 bases from V and 5 from J, leaving 6 bases between them. The germline V gene encodes CDR1 DFQATT and CDR2 SNEGSKA (reference sequence). The DNA for the CDR3 is TGCAGTGCTAGATGGGAGGAGACCCAGTACTTC. The encoded protein is CSARWEETQYF.

The V and J genes are TRBV29-1 and TRBJ1-1; 9 positions agree with TRBD1. Germline lookup yields CDR1 SQVTM and CDR2 ANQGSEA. The CDR3 sequence is 14 residues long. After removal of 3 bases from V and 5 bases from J, the junction contained 7 bases not matched to a gene. CDR3 nucleotides: TGCAGCGTTGACCTGACAGGGGGTAGGACTGAAGCTTTCTTT. Protein product: CSVDLTGGRTEAFF. Combining the CDR3 with reference TRBV29-1 and TRBJ1-1 gives the whole variable domain SAVISQKPSRDICQRGTSLTIQCQVDSQVTMMFWYRQQPGQSLTLIATANQGSEATYESGFVIDKFPISRPNLTFSTLTVSNMSPEDSSIYLCSVDLTGGRTEAFFGQGTRLTVV.

The genes are TRBV4-1 and TRBJ1-1; the match to TRBD1 covers 7 bases. Germline V gene lookup returns CDR1 MGHRA and CDR2 YSYEKL. CDR3 size: 13 residues. Trimming took 3 bases from V and 5 from J; bases not matched to a gene: 3. The CDR3 DNA is TGCGCCAGCAGCCATGAGACAGGGACTGAAGCTTTCTTT. Translating it yields CASSHETGTEAFF.

This clone is a singleton in its sample. V usage is TRBV2 and J usage is TRBJ2-5; TRBD1 might be the D (6 bases). The germline V gene has CDR1 SNHLY and CDR2 FYNNEI. The ends were cut back, 3 bases at V and 2 bases at J, with 10 bases in the middle. The length of the CDR3 is 14 residues. As DNA, the CDR3 is TGTGCCAGCAGTGAGGACAGATTACAAGAGACCCAGTACTTC. Translating gives CASSEDRLQETQYF.